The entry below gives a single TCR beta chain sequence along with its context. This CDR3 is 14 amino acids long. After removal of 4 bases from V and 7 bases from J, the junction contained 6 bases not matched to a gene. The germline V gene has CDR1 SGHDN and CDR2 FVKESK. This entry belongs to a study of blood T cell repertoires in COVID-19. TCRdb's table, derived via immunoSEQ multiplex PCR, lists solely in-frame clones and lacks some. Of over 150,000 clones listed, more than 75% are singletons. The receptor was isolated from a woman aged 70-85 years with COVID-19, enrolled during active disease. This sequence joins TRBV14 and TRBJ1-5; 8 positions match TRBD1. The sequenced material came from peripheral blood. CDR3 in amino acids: CASSPTGVGQPQHF. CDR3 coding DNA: TGTGCCAGCAGCCCGACAGGGGTTGGACAGCCCCAGCATTTT.